Sequencing of this T cell receptor beta chain was carried out in a study of Graves' ophthalmopathy and Graves' hyperthyroidism. Study-wide findings and caveats: Prediction of ophthalmopathy progression reached roughly 64% sensitivity and under 80% specificity. The 13-signature model separated ophthalmopathy from stable hyperthyroidism at 85% to 90% sensitivity and approximately 81% specificity.

Stable hyperthyroidism referred to disease that showed no ophthalmopathy within 18 months of follow-up. Aged 18 to 65, the patients with hyperthyroidism had under 2 months' duration and were newly diagnosed. This clonotype was found many times. The antigen remains undetermined. Amplified TCR beta CDR3 regions were obtained using RNA transcripts as template. Amplification began with first-round RT-PCR using HTBI primers, then second-round multiplex PCR was performed. TCRdb fed the multiplex PCR reads into MiXCR, producing one record per CDR3 protein. Of 350,000 to 400,000 distinct CDR3 sequences in the sample, 15% are singletons; the top ten hold approximately 7%. V was shortened by 5 bases and J by 4 bases, with 17 bases between the two germline ends. This CDR3 has 15 residues. Per the germline V gene, CDR1 is SGHAT and CDR2 is FQNNGV.

The sequence was collected from a young woman with stable Graves' hyperthyroidism. The rearrangement uses TRBV11-2 and TRBJ1-1; TRBD1 is a possible D gene (6 bases). The sample was peripheral blood. As DNA, the CDR3 is TGTGCCAGCAGCCCACTGACAGGTCTGAGCACTGAAGCTTTCTTT. It yields the protein CASSPLTGLSTEAFF.